The clone carrying this T cell receptor beta chain has only one observation. The antigen remains unidentified. These data are taken from a study of ipilimumab plus nivolumab after autologous stem cell transplantation. The data were produced by immunoSEQ multiplex PCR, yet TCRdb's version contains in-frame clones alone and is incomplete. Here the sample spans around 13,000 clones, 73% being singletons. Study-level findings and limits: TCR repertoire, Treg phenotype and gut microbiota reportedly support more study of this approach.

CDR1 is MNHEY, CDR2 SMNVEV, per germline (reference sequence). The CDR3 consists of 14 residues. The V end was cut by 0 bases, the J end by 2 bases, with 5 bases between. This chain connects TRBV27 to TRBJ2-1; D is unresolved. The sequencing used PBMCs, collected in a trial of ipilimumab plus nivolumab as post-transplant consolidation. This receptor was obtained from a male donor with diffuse large B-cell lymphoma. CDR3 in amino acids: CASSLSVTYNEQFF. The CDR3 region has the DNA TGTGCCAGCAGTTTATCTGTGACCTACAATGAGCAGTTCTTC.